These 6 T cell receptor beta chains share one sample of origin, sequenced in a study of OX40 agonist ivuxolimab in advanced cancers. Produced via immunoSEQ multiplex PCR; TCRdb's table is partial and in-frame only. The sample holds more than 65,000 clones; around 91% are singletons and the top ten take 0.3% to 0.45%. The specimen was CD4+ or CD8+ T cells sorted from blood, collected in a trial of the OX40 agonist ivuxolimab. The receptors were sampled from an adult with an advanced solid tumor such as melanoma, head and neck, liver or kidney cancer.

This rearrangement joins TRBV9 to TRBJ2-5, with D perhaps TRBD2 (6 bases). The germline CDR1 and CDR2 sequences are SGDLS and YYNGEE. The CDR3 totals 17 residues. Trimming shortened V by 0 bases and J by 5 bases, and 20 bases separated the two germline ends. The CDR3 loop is CASSVGFPGTDRETQYF. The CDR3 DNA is TGTGCCAGCAGCGTAGGATTCCCCGGGACTGATAGGGAGACCCAGTACTTC.

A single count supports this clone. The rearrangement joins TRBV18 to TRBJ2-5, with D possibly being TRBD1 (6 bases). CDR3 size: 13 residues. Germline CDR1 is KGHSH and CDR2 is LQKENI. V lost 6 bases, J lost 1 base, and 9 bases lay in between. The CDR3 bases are TGTGCCAGCTCCCAGGGGCCCCAAGAGACCCAGTACTTC. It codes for CASSQGPQETQYF. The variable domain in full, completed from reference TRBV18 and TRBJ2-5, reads NAGVMQNPRHLVRRRGQEARLRCSPMKGHSHVYWYRQLPEEGLKFMVYLQKENIIDESGMPKERFSAEFPKEGPSILRIQQVVRGDSAAYFCASSQGPQETQYFGPGTRLLVL.

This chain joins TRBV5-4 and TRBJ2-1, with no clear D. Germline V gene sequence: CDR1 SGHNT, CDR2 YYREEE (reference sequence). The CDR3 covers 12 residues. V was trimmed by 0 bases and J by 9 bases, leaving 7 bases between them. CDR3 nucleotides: TGTGCCAGCAGCTTGGCCATTAGTGAGCAGTTCTTC. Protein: CASSLAISEQFF.

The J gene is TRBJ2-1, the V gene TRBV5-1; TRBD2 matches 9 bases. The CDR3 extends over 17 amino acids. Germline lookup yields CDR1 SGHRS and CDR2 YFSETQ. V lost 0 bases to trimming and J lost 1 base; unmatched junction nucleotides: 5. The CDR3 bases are TGCGCCAGCAGCTTGGCCGGGCTAGCGGGGTCCTACAATGAGCAGTTCTTC. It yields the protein CASSLAGLAGSYNEQFF. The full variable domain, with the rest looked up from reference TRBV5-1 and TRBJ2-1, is KAGVTQTPRYLIKTRGQQVTLSCSPISGHRSVSWYQQTPGQGLQFLFEYFSETQRNKGNFPGRFSGRQFSNSRSEMNVSTLELGDSALYLCASSLAGLAGSYNEQFFGPGTRLTVL.

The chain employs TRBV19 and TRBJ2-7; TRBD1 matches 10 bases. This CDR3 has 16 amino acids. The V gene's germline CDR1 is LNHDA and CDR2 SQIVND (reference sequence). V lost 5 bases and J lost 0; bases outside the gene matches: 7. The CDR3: CASSAGGQGISYEQYF. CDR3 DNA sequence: TGTGCCAGTAGTGCGGGGGGACAGGGGATCTCCTACGAGCAGTACTTC.

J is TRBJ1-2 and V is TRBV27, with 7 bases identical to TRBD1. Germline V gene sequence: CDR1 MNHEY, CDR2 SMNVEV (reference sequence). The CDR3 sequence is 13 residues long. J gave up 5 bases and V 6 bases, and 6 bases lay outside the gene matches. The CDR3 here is CASSPRGKYGYTF. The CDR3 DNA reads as TGTGCCAGCAGCCCCAGGGGGAAATATGGCTACACCTTC.